A selection of T cell receptor beta chains follows, all from one sample in a study of Graves' ophthalmopathy and Graves' hyperthyroidism. From the multiplex PCR reads, TCRdb called clonotypes with MiXCR, one entry per CDR3 protein. The sample comprises about 400,000 distinct CDR3 sequences, about 16% of which are singletons, and 1.5% to 2% rests with the top ten. Sequences were obtained from peripheral blood. Receptor source: a woman aged 18-29 years with Graves' ophthalmopathy. The CDR3 runs from the conserved cysteine through the conserved F or W. A D gene is named only where the DNA matches it firmly. Clone size, where shown, is once, few, many, or a class for clones that have expanded.

len,abundance,j_gene,v_gene,d_gene,CDR3nt,CDR3aa
15,many,TRBJ2-5,TRBV5-1,TRBD1,TGCGCCAGCCGGATCCAGGGGGCCATTCAAGAGACCCAGTACTTC,CASRIQGAIQETQYF
16,few,TRBJ1-1,TRBV11-2,.,TGTGCCAGCAGCCGAGGGTCAGGTCTGTCGAACACTGAAGCTTTCTTT,CASSRGSGLSNTEAFF
16,.,TRBJ2-5,TRBV12-3/TRBV12-4,TRBD2,TGTGCCAGCAGTTTGGGGGGTAGCGGGAGGAGAGAGACCCAGTACTTC,CASSLGGSGRRETQYF
15,many,TRBJ1-3,TRBV6-5,.,TGTGCCAGCAGTTCCTGGGGGACCTCTGGAAACACCATATATTTT,CASSSWGTSGNTIYF
12,few,TRBJ2-3,TRBV30,.,TGTGCCTGGAGTCGGACGTCCCGGGAGCAGTATTTT,CAWSRTSREQYF
15,many,TRBJ1-6,TRBV6-2/TRBV6-3,TRBD1,TGTGCCAGCAGCTTAATGACAGGGGGAAGCTCACCCCTCCACTTT,CASSLMTGGSSPLHF
14,many,TRBJ1-1,TRBV7-8,.,TGTGCCAGCAGCCCAGGATGGGGGTCGACTGAAGCTTTCTTT,CASSPGWGSTEAFF
14,many,TRBJ2-4,TRBV28,.,TGTGCCAGCAGTTCCAGGGGAACCAAAAACATTCAGTACTTC,CASSSRGTKNIQYF
14,many,TRBJ1-2,TRBV29-1,.,TGCAGCGTTGAAGAGAACTGGGCCAGAGGAGGCTACACCTTC,CSVEENWARGGYTF
13,many,TRBJ1-2,TRBV7-3,.,TGTGCCAGCAGCCCCCGGGGGGGAGGAGGCTACACCTTC,CASSPRGGGGYTF
14,many,TRBJ1-1,TRBV6-2/TRBV6-3,TRBD1,TGTGCCAGCAGGCAACAGGGGTTGGGCACTGAAGCTTTCTTT,CASRQQGLGTEAFF
15,.,TRBJ2-7,TRBV6-2/TRBV6-3,TRBD1,TGTGCCAGCACCAGAGGGACAGCAAATTCCTACGAGCAGTACTTC,CASTRGTANSYEQYF
12,many,TRBJ1-1,TRBV7-9,.,TGTGCCAGCAGGGAAGGGAGAACTGAAGCTTTCTTT,CASREGRTEAFF
17,many,TRBJ1-1,TRBV6-1,.,TGTGCCAGCAGTGAATACGCCTTAAGGAGTTGGTACACTGAAGCTTTCTTT,CASSEYALRSWYTEAFF
15,many,TRBJ1-1,TRBV6-2/TRBV6-3,.,TGTGCCAGCAGTCCCGTCCGGGAAACGAACACTGAAGCTTTCTTT,CASSPVRETNTEAFF
16,many,TRBJ1-5,TRBV11-2,.,TGTGCCAGCAGCTTATTTGAGGGTACGGAAGCACAGCCCCAGCATTTT,CASSLFEGTEAQPQHF
15,many,TRBJ2-5,TRBV7-3,TRBD1,TGTGCCAGCAGCGAAGGACAGGGGTACCAAGAGACCCAGTACTTC,CASSEGQGYQETQYF
13,many,TRBJ1-5,TRBV28,.,TGTGCCAGCAGGCCGACAGGTAATCAGCCCCAGCATTTT,CASRPTGNQPQHF
13,few,TRBJ2-7,TRBV20-1,.,TGCAGTGCTAGAACCGGGTCTGCCTACGAGCAGTACTTC,CSARTGSAYEQYF
16,.,TRBJ2-3,TRBV29-1,TRBD1,TGCAGCGTTGAGGCACAGGGGGTGCCTAGCACAGATACGCAGTATTTT,CSVEAQGVPSTDTQYF
15,.,TRBJ2-4,TRBV4-1,.,TGCGCCAGCAGCCAAGATATGGTAGCCAAAAACATTCAGTACTTC,CASSQDMVAKNIQYF
20,many,TRBJ2-5,TRBV20-1,TRBD2,TGCAGTGCTAGAGATCCTAGGTCTGGCAGGACTAGCGGCCCACAAGAGACCCAGTACTTC,CSARDPRSGRTSGPQETQYF
15,many,TRBJ2-5,TRBV19,TRBD1,TGTGCCAGTAGTCCTCGGACAGGGGGCGGAGAGACCCAGTACTTC,CASSPRTGGGETQYF
15,.,TRBJ2-5,TRBV6-5,.,TGTGCCAGCAGTACCCGGGTGACGGGGCAAGAGACCCAGTACTTC,CASSTRVTGQETQYF
14,.,TRBJ2-7,TRBV6-2/TRBV6-3,TRBD1,TGTGCCAGCAGTGCCACCGGGACAGGGACCGAGCAGTACTTC,CASSATGTGTEQYF
14,many,TRBJ1-6,TRBV29-1,TRBD1,TGCAGCGTTCAGGACAGGGGGACTAATTCACCCCTCCACTTT,CSVQDRGTNSPLHF
12,many,TRBJ2-7,TRBV20-1,.,TGCAGTGCTAGAGGACAGACCTACGAGCAGTACTTC,CSARGQTYEQYF